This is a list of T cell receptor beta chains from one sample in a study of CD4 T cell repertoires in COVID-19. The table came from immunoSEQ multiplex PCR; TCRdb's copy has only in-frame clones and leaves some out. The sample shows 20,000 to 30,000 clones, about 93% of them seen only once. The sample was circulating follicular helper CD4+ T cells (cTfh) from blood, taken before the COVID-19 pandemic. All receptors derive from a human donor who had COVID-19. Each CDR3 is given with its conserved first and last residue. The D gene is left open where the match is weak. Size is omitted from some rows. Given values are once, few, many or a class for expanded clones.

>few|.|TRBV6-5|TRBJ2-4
CASIAENIQYF
TGTGCCAGCATCGCAGAAAACATTCAGTACTTC
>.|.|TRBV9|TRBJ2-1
CASSVGLTLGGSSYNEQFF
TGTGCCAGCAGCGTAGGTTTGACTTTGGGGGGTAGCTCCTACAATGAGCAGTTCTTC
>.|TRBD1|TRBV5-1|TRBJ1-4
CASSGGTGTNEKLFF
TGCGCCAGCAGCGGTGGGACAGGAACTAATGAAAAACTGTTTTTT
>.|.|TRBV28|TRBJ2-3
CASSEVGAGTSTDTQYF
TGTGCCAGCAGTGAGGTTGGGGCAGGGACTTCCACAGATACGCAGTATTTT
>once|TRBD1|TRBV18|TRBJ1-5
CASSPPAGTGGARRPQHF
TGTGCCAGCTCACCACCCGCCGGGACAGGGGGCGCCCGGAGGCCCCAGCATTTT
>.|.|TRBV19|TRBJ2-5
CASSIPGVGETQYF
TGTGCCAGTAGTATCCCGGGGGTGGGAGAGACCCAGTACTTC
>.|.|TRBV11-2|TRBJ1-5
CASSLVGGGNQPQHF
TGTGCCAGCAGCTTGGTGGGGGGGGGCAATCAGCCCCAGCATTTT
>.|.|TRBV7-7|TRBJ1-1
CASSAITGSYTEAFF
TGTGCCAGCAGCGCCATAACGGGGTCCTACACTGAAGCTTTCTTT
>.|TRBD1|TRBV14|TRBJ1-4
CASSFRMTGANEKLFF
TGTGCCAGCAGCTTTCGGATGACAGGGGCTAATGAAAAACTGTTTTTT
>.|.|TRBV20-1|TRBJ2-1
CSARDLAEQFF
TGCAGTGCTAGAGATTTAGCGGAGCAGTTCTTC
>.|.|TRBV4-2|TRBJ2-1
CASSPIPGVGDNEQFF
TGTGCCAGCAGCCCTATCCCAGGGGTAGGGGACAATGAGCAGTTCTTC
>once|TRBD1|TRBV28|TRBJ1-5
CASSVGQPPRAQHF
TGTGCCAGCAGTGTGGGACAGCCTCCGAGGGCCCAGCATTTT
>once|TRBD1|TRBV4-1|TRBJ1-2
CASSQPRDRENYGYTF
TGCGCCAGCAGCCAACCTCGGGACAGGGAAAACTATGGCTACACCTTC
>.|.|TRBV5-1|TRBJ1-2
CASSLTGVDGYTF
TGCGCCAGCAGCTTGACGGGGGTCGATGGCTACACCTTC
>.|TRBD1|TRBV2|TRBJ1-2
CASRRDGQGNYGYTF
TGTGCCAGCAGGAGGGACGGACAGGGGAACTATGGCTACACCTTC
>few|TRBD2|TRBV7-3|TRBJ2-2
CASSVTSGGSGTGELFF
TGTGCCAGCAGCGTAACTAGCGGGGGGTCGGGCACCGGGGAGCTGTTTTTT
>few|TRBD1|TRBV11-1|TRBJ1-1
CASSQGQGGNTEAFF
TGTGCCAGCAGCCAAGGACAGGGAGGGAACACTGAAGCTTTCTTT
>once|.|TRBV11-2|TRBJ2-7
CASSLLGTAAYEQYF
TGTGCCAGCAGCTTACTCGGGACTGCAGCCTACGAGCAGTACTTC
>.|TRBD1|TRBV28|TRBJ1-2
CASRLTGAYGYTF
TGTGCCAGCAGGCTGACAGGGGCCTATGGCTACACCTTC
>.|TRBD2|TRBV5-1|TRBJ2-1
CASSALAGGRANEQFF
TGCGCCAGCAGCGCCTTAGCGGGAGGGCGGGCCAATGAGCAGTTCTTC
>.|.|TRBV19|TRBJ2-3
CASSIRGPPSTDTQYF
TGTGCCAGTAGTATCCGAGGTCCTCCTAGCACAGATACGCAGTATTTT
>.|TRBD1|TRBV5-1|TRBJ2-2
CASSVTGTGGSGELFF
TGCGCCAGCAGCGTTACCGGGACAGGGGGCTCCGGGGAGCTGTTTTTT
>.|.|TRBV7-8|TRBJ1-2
CASSLTSAGYTF
TGTGCCAGCAGCCTAACGAGCGCCGGCTACACCTTC
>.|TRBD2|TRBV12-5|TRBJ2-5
CASGASSGGAGETQYF
TGTGCTAGTGGAGCATCTAGCGGGGGGGCTGGGGAGACCCAGTACTTC
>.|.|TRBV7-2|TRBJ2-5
CASSSTDLRDWTQYF
TGTGCCAGCAGCTCGACAGACCTAAGGGATTGGACCCAGTACTTC
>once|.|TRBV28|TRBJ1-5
CASSFPFGQSNQPQHF
TGTGCCAGCAGTTTTCCGTTTGGACAGAGCAATCAGCCCCAGCATTTT